A single sample gave rise to the 17 T cell receptor beta chains below, sequenced in a study of read filtering for tumor transcriptome and immune sequencing (dated by TCRdb to about 2020). The sequencing machine was an Illumina HiSeq 4000. TCR libraries were constructed from 400 to 500 ng RNA using the Immunoverse kit, and molecular barcoded adaptors covering alpha/delta and beta/gamma chains were employed. TCRdb redid the processing of the public reads, applying fastp at Q25 and MiXCR, and retained in-frame beta chains. CDR3 protein sequences are deduplicated, and each keeps its most common genes and DNA. The sample table contains 30,000 to 40,000 distinct CDR3 sequences; only one count was recorded for 12% of them. Jointly, the top ten make up approximately 34% of the sample. The sequenced sample was a population of CD138-negative cells sorted from bone marrow. This specimen's cell subset or site label, per the study, means: bone marrow mononuclear cells depleted of CD138+ plasma/myeloma cells by negative magnetic selection. The source of these receptors is a donor aged 40 or over with multiple myeloma.

About this clonotype: This may come from a read error, since a much larger clone is one base off. J is TRBJ2-5 and V is TRBV29-1, with D maybe TRBD2 (6 bases). The germline V gene has CDR1 SQVTM and CDR2 ANQGSEA. The CDR3 totals 13 residues. The CDR3 loop is CSVHEPPGETRYF. CDR3 bases: TGCAGCGTCCACGAACCCCCGGGAGAGACCCGGTACTTC.

This clonotype was counted ten times or more. J is TRBJ2-2 and V is TRBV7-3; tentatively, D is TRBD2 (6 bases). CDR3 length equals 15 residues. V was clipped by 5 bases and J by 4 bases, with 14 bases between them. Per germline, CDR1 SGHTA and CDR2 FQGTGA. This CDR3 is CASSTTGGATGELFF. The CDR3 nucleotides are TGTGCCAGCAGCACCACGGGCGGGGCCACCGGGGAGCTGTTTTTT.

This clonotype showed up many times. The chain has TRBV5-5 and TRBJ2-3, with unresolved D. The V end was cut by 2 bases, the J end by 5 bases, with 15 bases between. This CDR3 comprises 15 residues. The germline CDR1 and CDR2 sequences are SGHKS and YYEKEE (reference sequence). CDR3 sequence: CASSFKPVPEDTQYF. The CDR3 DNA reads TGTGCCAGCAGCTTCAAGCCGGTCCCCGAAGATACGCAGTATTTT. Drawing the rest from reference TRBV5-5 and TRBJ2-3, the complete variable domain is DAGVTQSPTHLIKTRGQQVTLRCSPISGHKSVSWYQQVLGQGPQFIFQYYEKEERGRGNFPDRFSARQFPNYSSELNVNALLLGDSALYLCASSFKPVPEDTQYFGPGTRLTVL.

The sample holds many counts of this clonotype. This chain's CDR3 is CASSFPWGGGELFF. CDR3 coding DNA: TGTGCCAGCAGTTTTCCCTGGGGCGGCGGGGAGCTGTTTTTT. The gene calls are TRBV12-3 or TRBV12-4 and TRBJ2-2; TRBD1 is a possible D gene (5 bases). The CDR3 length is 14 residues. V lost 3 bases to trimming and J lost 7 bases, with 12 bases between them.

This clonotype occurred many times. The rearrangement links TRBV24-1 to TRBJ2-2; D might be TRBD1 (6 bases). The CDR3 has 17 amino acids. V lost 4 bases and J lost 4, with 18 bases in between. Looked up from germline, CDR1 is KGHDR and CDR2 is SFDVKD. The CDR3 region is CATSELTGRGSTGELFF. In DNA, the CDR3 is TGTGCCACCAGTGAACTAACAGGGAGAGGGAGCACCGGGGAGCTGTTTTTT.

In this sample, this clonotype turned up many times. This chain joins TRBV2 and TRBJ1-5; 8 bases line up with TRBD1. The length of the CDR3 is 15 residues. V lost 7 bases and J lost 4; bases outside the gene matches: 9. Germline V gene lookup returns CDR1 SNHLY and CDR2 FYNNEI. In nucleotides, the CDR3 is TGTGCCAGCACCCGGACAGGGTCATCGAATCAGCCCCAGCATTTT. It specifies CASTRTGSSNQPQHF.

In this sample, this clonotype turned up many times. This sequence joins TRBV27 and TRBJ2-2, with D unresolved. Germline CDR1 is MNHEY and CDR2 is SMNVEV (reference sequence). This CDR3 has 12 residues. Deletions cut 7 bases from V and 1 base from J, with 4 bases between. CDR3 protein: CASTGNTGELFF. DNA for the CDR3: TGTGCCAGCACCGGGAACACCGGGGAGCTGTTTTTT.

This chain connects TRBV12-3 or TRBV12-4 to TRBJ2-3; the D is unclear. Trimming left V 6 bases short and J 0 bases short, with 13 bases between. The CDR3 has 15 residues. In DNA, the CDR3 is TGTGCCAGCAGAACCGGACCCCCTAGCACAGATACGCAGTATTTT. Its protein product is CASRTGPPSTDTQYF.

This clonotype was counted at least ten times. The chain has TRBV29-1 and TRBJ2-5; no definite D call. The CDR3 totals 12 residues. V lost 3 bases and J 4 bases, leaving 9 bases between the germline ends. Germline V CDR1 and CDR2: SQVTM, ANQGSEA. CDR3 loop: CSVEAPAETQYF. In DNA form, the CDR3 reads TGCAGCGTTGAGGCCCCGGCAGAGACCCAGTACTTC. Looking up the rest from reference TRBV29-1 and TRBJ2-5 gives the full variable domain: SAVISQKPSRDICQRGTSLTIQCQVDSQVTMMFWYRQQPGQSLTLIATANQGSEATYESGFVIDKFPISRPNLTFSTLTVSNMSPEDSSIYLCSVEAPAETQYFGPGTRLLVL.

This clonotype was seen only a few times. The CDR3 sequence: CASRSSSTDTQYF. CDR3 bases: TGTGCCAGCAGGTCAAGTAGCACAGATACGCAGTATTTT. The chain uses TRBV12-3 or TRBV12-4 and TRBJ2-3; the D is unclear. The CDR3 contains 13 residues. V was clipped by 6 bases and J by 0 bases, with 7 bases between them.

There are a few counts of this clonotype. J is TRBJ2-1 and V is TRBV27; D gene uncertain. This CDR3 contains 13 residues. Trimming removed 1 base at V and 9 bases at J, with 10 bases between. Germline V CDR1 and CDR2: MNHEY, SMNVEV (reference sequence). CDR3 protein: CASSLLTWGEQFF. The CDR3 DNA reads TGTGCCAGCAGTTTATTGACATGGGGTGAGCAGTTCTTC.

On this clonotype itself: This CDR3 fails to terminate in the conserved phenylalanine or tryptophan, so it likely reflects a read error. This chain joins TRBV3-1 and TRBJ2-7; D uncertain. The V end lost 1 base, the J end lost 5 bases, and 3 bases lay between the germline ends. Germline lookup yields CDR1 LGHDT and CDR2 YNNKEL (reference sequence). This CDR3 region has 11 residues. CDR3 sequence (DNA): TGTGCCAGCAGCCAAGGGGACGAGCAGTACTCC. It yields the protein CASSQGDEQYS.

This clonotype showed up just a few times. This rearrangement joins TRBV20-1 to TRBJ1-6; 9 positions match TRBD1. Germline-derived CDR1 and CDR2 are DFQATT and SNEGSKA (reference sequence). The J segment lost 8 bases and the V segment lost 7 bases, leaving 6 bases of the junction unmatched. The CDR3 runs 13 residues. CDR3 loop: CSGLDRGDSPLHF. DNA of the CDR3: TGCAGTGGATTGGACAGGGGAGATTCACCCCTCCACTTT.

This clonotype showed up many times. J is TRBJ1-5 and V is TRBV10-3; maybe TRBD1 (5 bases). Germline CDR1 and CDR2: ENHRY and SYGVKD. Trimming shortened V by 4 bases and J by 4 bases, and 11 bases separated the two germline ends. The CDR3 has 14 amino acids. The CDR3 nucleotides are TGTGCCATCAGTGGGGACTCACAAAATCAGCCCCAGCATTTT. The encoded protein is CAISGDSQNQPQHF.

V usage is TRBV20-1 and J usage is TRBJ1-5; D is uncertain. Deletions cut 1 base from V and 0 bases from J, with 4 bases between. This CDR3 spans 13 amino acids. CDR1 and CDR2 from the germline V gene are DFQATT and SNEGSKA (reference sequence). CDR3 protein: CSARGDSNQPQHF. In DNA form, the CDR3 reads TGCAGTGCTAGAGGGGATAGCAATCAGCCCCAGCATTTT.

This clonotype has ten or more counts. The chain's CDR3 is CASSLVLGDTQYF. DNA for the CDR3: TGTGCCAGCAGCTTAGTTCTTGGTGATACGCAGTATTTT. The chain employs TRBV7-9 and TRBJ2-3; D remains unclear. The CDR3 loop spans 13 amino acids. Trimming shortened V by 1 base and J by 6 bases, and 8 bases separated the two germline ends. CDR1 and CDR2 from the germline V gene are SEHNR and FQNEAQ (reference sequence).

The rearrangement links TRBV12-3 or TRBV12-4 to TRBJ1-5; D is unclear. CDR3 length equals 13 residues. The ends were cut back, 3 bases at V and 5 bases at J, with 8 bases in the middle. CDR3 amino acids: CASSLSVDQPQHF. DNA of the CDR3: TGTGCCAGCAGTTTGAGCGTTGATCAGCCCCAGCATTTT.